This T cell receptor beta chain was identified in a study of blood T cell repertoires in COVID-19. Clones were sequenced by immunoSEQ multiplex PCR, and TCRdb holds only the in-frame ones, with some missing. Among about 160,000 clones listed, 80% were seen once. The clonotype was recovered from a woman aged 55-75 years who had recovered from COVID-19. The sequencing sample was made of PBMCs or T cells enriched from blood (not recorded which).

This CDR3 is CATSDFTAGSYEQYF. The CDR3 DNA sequence: TGTGCCACCAGTGATTTTACGGCGGGCTCCTACGAGCAGTACTTC. The chain recombines TRBV24-1 with TRBJ2-7; TRBD2 is a possible D gene (5 bases). This CDR3 spans 15 amino acids. Trimming left V 1 base short and J 0 bases short, with 9 bases between. In germline, CDR1 is KGHDR, CDR2 SFDVKD.